Each of the 21 T cell receptor beta chains below was sequenced from the same sample in a study of shared T cell receptors in the human thymus. Using immunoSEQ multiplex PCR, the repertoire was profiled, and TCRdb retains in-frame clones only, with some absent. The sample carries some 700,000 clones, around nine tenths recorded once. In addition, the sample was reused for a study of human thymus T cells.

Sequencing used thymocytes. Source of these receptors: a boy under two years old with a congenital heart defect.

The chain couples TRBV5-4 to TRBJ2-5; 10 bases align to TRBD1. Per the germline V gene, CDR1 is SGHNT and CDR2 is YYREEE (reference sequence). The CDR3 covers 16 residues. With V trimmed by 0 bases and J by 1 base, 3 bases remained unmatched. CDR3 residues: CASSLGQGAGQETQYF. The CDR3 DNA is TGTGCCAGCAGCTTGGGACAGGGGGCAGGCCAAGAGACCCAGTACTTC.

The chain couples TRBV6-5 to TRBJ1-2, with TRBD1 as a possible D gene (6 bases). The CDR3 covers 14 residues. The V end was cut by 5 bases, the J end by 2 bases, with 12 bases between. The germline V gene encodes CDR1 MNHEY and CDR2 SVGAGI. The CDR3 reads CASSEGQSNYGYTF. For the CDR3, the DNA is TGTGCCAGCAGTGAAGGACAGTCCAACTATGGCTACACCTTC.

This chain joins TRBV9 and TRBJ2-1; 11 bases match TRBD2. The germline CDR1 and CDR2 sequences are SGDLS and YYNGEE. V was clipped by 4 bases and J by 2 bases; unmatched bases: 5. This CDR3 has 16 residues. The CDR3 spells CASSLRGLAAYNEQFF. CDR3 DNA: TGTGCCAGCAGCCTTAGGGGACTAGCGGCCTACAATGAGCAGTTCTTC. The full variable domain, rest sourced from reference TRBV9 and TRBJ2-1, is DSGVTQTPKHLITATGQRVTLRCSPRSGDLSVYWYQQSLDQGLQFLIQYYNGEERAKGNILERFSAQQFPDLHSELNLSSLELGDSALYFCASSLRGLAAYNEQFFGPGTRLTVL.

The chain combines TRBV4-3 with TRBJ2-1; TRBD2 matches 12 bases. Germline V CDR1 and CDR2: LGHNA, YSLEER. V was pared by 1 base and J by 15 bases, with 16 bases of the junction left unmatched. The CDR3 covers 17 residues. The DNA of the CDR3 is TGCGCCAGCAGCCAAGCCCGACTAGCGGGAGAACTAGTAGATTTGTTCTTC. This sequence encodes CASSQARLAGELVDLFF.

The chain has TRBV19 and TRBJ1-1; no definite D call. Trimming removed 0 bases at V and 1 base at J, with 9 bases between. This CDR3 spans 15 amino acids. CDR1 and CDR2 (germline): LNHDA, SQIVND (reference sequence). CDR3 residues: CASSIDRRGNTEAFF. CDR3 DNA: TGTGCCAGTAGTATAGATCGCAGAGGGAACACTGAAGCTTTCTTT.

The V and J genes are TRBV5-8 and TRBJ1-3; D not certain. The germline gives CDR1 SGHTS, CDR2 YDEGEE. The length of the CDR3 is 14 residues. Trimming cost V 4 bases and J 0 bases, with 8 bases left between them. The CDR3 region is CASSRLSSGNTIYF. CDR3 bases: TGTGCCAGCAGCCGCCTGAGCTCTGGAAACACCATATATTTT.

A note on this clone: This specimen includes other DNA sequences encoding the same CDR3. V usage is TRBV9 and J usage is TRBJ2-3; 8 bases agree with TRBD1. The germline V gene encodes CDR1 SGDLS and CDR2 YYNGEE. V dropped 0 bases and J dropped 6; count of bases not matched to a gene: 3. This CDR3 spans 14 amino acids. The CDR3 DNA sequence: TGTGCCAGCAGCGTAGGGCAGGGGGCGGATACGCAGTATTTT. Its translation: CASSVGQGADTQYF.

The chain couples TRBV19 to TRBJ2-5; 8 bases agree with TRBD2. J was trimmed by 5 bases and V by 0 bases; bases with no gene match: 8. This CDR3 contains 16 residues. Germline CDR1 reads LNHDA; CDR2 reads SQIVND (reference sequence). This CDR3 is CASSIEDSGIFETQYF. In nucleotides, the CDR3 is TGTGCCAGTAGTATAGAAGATAGCGGGATATTTGAGACCCAGTACTTC.

This clone was detected only once. The chain links TRBV19 to TRBJ1-5; the D is unclear. Germline V gene sequence: CDR1 LNHDA, CDR2 SQIVND (reference sequence). Trimming cost V 10 bases and J 3 bases, with 19 bases left between them. CDR3 length: 15 residues. DNA of the CDR3: TGTGCCACCATTCAGGCTCCTGGCCCCAATCAGCCCCAGCATTTT. Protein product: CATIQAPGPNQPQHF. The full variable domain, completed using reference TRBV19 and TRBJ1-5, is DGGITQSPKYLFRKEGQNVTLSCEQNLNHDAMYWYRQDPGQGLRLIYYSQIVNDFQKGDIAEGYSVSREKKESFPLTVTSAQKNPTAFYLCATIQAPGPNQPQHFGDGTRLSIL.

The chain joins TRBV18 to TRBJ2-1; D may be TRBD2 (6 bases). Trimming stripped 1 base from V and 7 bases from J, with 11 bases between. Germline lookup yields CDR1 KGHSH and CDR2 LQKENI. CDR3 length: 14 amino acids. CDR3 amino acids: CASSPLAAPNEQFF. In DNA form, the CDR3 reads TGTGCCAGCTCACCACTAGCGGCCCCAAATGAGCAGTTCTTC. Full variable domain (outside the CDR3, taken from reference TRBV18 and TRBJ2-1): NAGVMQNPRHLVRRRGQEARLRCSPMKGHSHVYWYRQLPEEGLKFMVYLQKENIIDESGMPKERFSAEFPKEGPSILRIQQVVRGDSAAYFCASSPLAAPNEQFFGPGTRLTVL.

The gene calls are TRBV19 and TRBJ2-1; D perhaps matches TRBD2 (5 bases). V was shortened by 5 bases and J by 2 bases, with 10 bases between the two germline ends. The CDR3 is 14 residues long. The V gene's germline CDR1 is LNHDA and CDR2 SQIVND (reference sequence). CDR3 bases: TGTGCCAGTAGTCCCGGGGTAGCCTACAATGAGCAGTTCTTC. This translates into CASSPGVAYNEQFF. Using reference TRBV19 and TRBJ2-1 for the parts outside the CDR3, the full variable domain is DGGITQSPKYLFRKEGQNVTLSCEQNLNHDAMYWYRQDPGQGLRLIYYSQIVNDFQKGDIAEGYSVSREKKESFPLTVTSAQKNPTAFYLCASSPGVAYNEQFFGPGTRLTVL.

The chain is built from TRBV27 and TRBJ2-3; no clear D gene. Trimming pared 3 bases from V and 6 bases from J, leaving 10 bases between. Per germline, CDR1 MNHEY and CDR2 SMNVEV (reference sequence). CDR3 size: 13 residues. The CDR3, as DNA: TGTGCCAGCAGTTTGCGAGGAGCGGATACGCAGTATTTT. Protein product: CASSLRGADTQYF.

The J gene is TRBJ1-2, the V gene TRBV6-1; D not resolved. Germline V gene lookup returns CDR1 MNHNS and CDR2 SASEGT. CDR3 size: 12 residues. Deletions cut 7 bases from V and 1 base from J, with 7 bases between. CDR3 nucleotides: TGTGCCAGCACTTTGTTTAACTATGGCTACACCTTC. This encodes CASTLFNYGYTF.

This clone was observed a single time. The chain is built from TRBV27 and TRBJ2-1, with 10 bases identical to TRBD2. V trimming: 5 bases; J trimming: 5 bases; junction bases outside the gene matches: 9. CDR1 MNHEY and CDR2 SMNVEV come from the germline V gene (reference sequence). There are 16 residues in the CDR3. CDR3 sequence: CASSARLAGEDNEQFF. The DNA of the CDR3 is TGTGCCAGCAGTGCCAGGCTAGCGGGAGAAGACAATGAGCAGTTCTTC.

The chain couples TRBV28 to TRBJ2-1; 8 bases map to TRBD2. V lost 6 bases and J lost 3; bases outside the gene matches: 13. Germline CDR1 is MDHEN and CDR2 is SYDVKM. This CDR3 is built from 17 residues. CDR3 nucleotide sequence: TGTGCCAGCAGCAAACTGGATAGCGGGATTATCTACAATGAGCAGTTCTTC. Its translation: CASSKLDSGIIYNEQFF.

The chain recombines TRBV4-3 with TRBJ2-1; 8 bases fit TRBD2. CDR1 and CDR2 from the germline V gene are LGHNA and YSLEER. J was trimmed by 8 bases and V by 0 bases; bases with no gene match: 9. This CDR3 contains 16 residues. The CDR3 DNA reads as TGCGCCAGCAGCCAAGATCCGGGACTAGTGAAGGATGAGCAGTTCTTC. Its protein is CASSQDPGLVKDEQFF.

A single count supports this clone. This sequence joins TRBV27 and TRBJ2-3; 13 positions match TRBD2. CDR1 is MNHEY and CDR2 is SMNVEV in the germline V gene (reference sequence). The CDR3 is 17 residues long. The J segment lost 1 base and the V segment lost 6 bases, leaving 7 bases of the junction unmatched. The DNA for the CDR3 is TGTGCCAGCAGCCCCAGACTAGCGGGAGGTTGCACAGATACGCAGTATTTT. This gives the protein CASSPRLAGGCTDTQYF.

The table lists this clone with a count of one. Within the sample, other DNA sequences also encode this same CDR3. The chain couples TRBV20-1 to TRBJ2-5, with a possible D match to TRBD2 (6 bases). The V end lost 5 bases, the J end lost 5 bases, and 6 bases lay between the germline ends. The V gene's germline CDR1 is DFQATT and CDR2 SNEGSKA (reference sequence). This CDR3 contains 10 residues. The CDR3 loop reads CSAGRETQYF. The CDR3 DNA follows: TGCAGTGCTGGGAGGGAGACCCAGTACTTC.

The chain links TRBV9 to TRBJ2-1; D uncertain. The ends were cut back, 2 bases at V and 4 bases at J, with 10 bases in the middle. CDR3 size: 14 residues. Germline V gene sequence: CDR1 SGDLS, CDR2 YYNGEE. The CDR3 spells CASSVHPEYNEQFF. The DNA of the CDR3 is TGTGCCAGCAGCGTCCACCCCGAGTACAATGAGCAGTTCTTC.

The chain recombines TRBV19 with TRBJ2-5, with 9 bases aligning to TRBD2. V shed 0 bases, J shed 3 bases, and the junction held 5 bases outside the gene matches. The CDR3 loop spans 16 amino acids. Germline assignment: CDR1 LNHDA and CDR2 SQIVND (reference sequence). The CDR3 DNA reads as TGTGCCAGTAGTATAGAAGTTAGCGGGAGTGAAGAGACCCAGTACTTC. Protein: CASSIEVSGSEETQYF.

Points on this clone: A junction end diverges from the germline sequence, so it may reflect a read error. The rearrangement uses TRBV7-9 and TRBJ2-2; tentatively, D is TRBD2 (5 bases). CDR1 and CDR2 (germline): SEHNR, FQNEAQ (reference sequence). The CDR3 is 12 residues long. The CDR3 protein is CASSSPPEGSRF. The CDR3 nucleotides read TGTGCCAGCAGCTCACCACCCGAGGGCTCGCGATTT.